The 10 T cell receptor beta chains reported below all come from one sample, sequenced in a study of T cell responses to AZD1222 COVID-19 vaccine. The method was immunoSEQ multiplex PCR; TCRdb's version includes in-frame clones alone and lacks a portion of them. The table shows fewer than 150,000 clones, with 89% occurring only once. Sequencing used peripheral blood, obtained on day 0 of AZD1222 vaccination. The receptor set was obtained from an adult in good health.

This rearrangement joins TRBV4-2 to TRBJ2-3, with TRBD1 matching over 8 bases. V gave up 0 bases and J gave up 3 bases; unmatched junction bases: 5. This CDR3 is built from 16 residues. The germline V gene has CDR1 LGHNA and CDR2 YNFKEQ. CDR3 residues: CASSQDRDRGTDTQYF. For the CDR3, the DNA is TGTGCCAGCAGCCAAGATCGAGACAGGGGAACAGATACGCAGTATTTT.

This chain connects TRBV14 to TRBJ1-6; 8 bases agree with TRBD1. The CDR3 is 15 residues long. CDR1 and CDR2 from the germline V gene are SGHDN and FVKESK. The trim removed 2 bases at V and 7 bases at J, leaving 4 bases unmatched. The CDR3 here is CASSQRQGWNSPLHF. CDR3 in DNA: TGTGCCAGCAGCCAACGACAGGGGTGGAATTCACCCCTCCACTTT.

In regard to this clone: This CDR3 is also generated by other DNA sequences in the sample. The chain carries TRBV3-1 (or the pseudogene TRBV3-2) and TRBJ1-3, with D tentatively TRBD1 (5 bases). V was pared by 3 bases and J by 0 bases, with 9 bases between. Per the germline V gene, CDR1 is LGHDT and CDR2 is YNNKEL (reference sequence). The CDR3 is 15 amino acids. The chain's CDR3 is CASSQGPNSGNTIYF. CDR3 nucleotides: TGTGCCAGCAGCCAGGGACCTAACTCTGGAAACACCATATATTTT.

The chain carries TRBV6-5 and TRBJ1-5, with D perhaps matching TRBD1 (6 bases). Trimming shortened V by 6 bases and J by 8 bases, and 14 bases separated the two germline ends. The CDR3 totals 13 residues. CDR1 is MNHEY, CDR2 SVGAGI, per germline. The CDR3 coding sequence is TGTGCCAGCAGCATAAACAGGGCGGAGCCCCAGCATTTT. Amino acid sequence: CASSINRAEPQHF.

The chain has TRBV30 and TRBJ2-7; D gene uncertain. The germline gives CDR1 GTSNPN, CDR2 SVGIG (reference sequence). V lost 1 base, J lost 2 bases, and 9 bases lay in between. The CDR3 is 13 amino acids. The CDR3 coding sequence is TGTGCCTGGAGTGCTAGGGCCGCCTACGAGCAGTACTTC. The encoded protein is CAWSARAAYEQYF.

V is TRBV5-1 and J is TRBJ2-7, with TRBD2 matching over 9 bases. This CDR3 has 14 residues. Germline values: CDR1 SGHRS, CDR2 YFSETQ. The J segment lost 4 bases and the V segment lost 4 bases, leaving 6 bases of the junction unmatched. CDR3 in amino acids: CASSKGTSIYEQYF. The CDR3 bases are TGCGCCAGCAGCAAAGGGACTAGCATATACGAGCAGTACTTC.

The CDR3 reads CASSLINSNTGELFF. The CDR3 DNA reads as TGTGCCAGCAGCTTAATCAACTCAAACACCGGGGAGCTGTTTTTT. The chain uses TRBV11-2 and TRBJ2-2; D is unresolved. Deletions cut 2 bases from V and 2 bases from J, with 9 bases between. The CDR3 contains 15 residues. Germline CDR1 reads SGHAT; CDR2 reads FQNNGV.

This sequence joins TRBV28 and TRBJ2-7; TRBD2 matches at 9 bases. The CDR3 runs 16 residues. V trimming: 4 bases; J trimming: 4 bases; junction bases outside the gene matches: 11. CDR1 is MDHEN and CDR2 is SYDVKM in the germline V gene. DNA of the CDR3: TGTGCCAGCAGTTCTCCGACCGCGGGAGGGCCGTACGAGCAGTACTTC. Translated: CASSSPTAGGPYEQYF.

V is TRBV28 and J is TRBJ1-3, with a possible D match to TRBD1 (5 bases). Germline CDR1 reads MDHEN; CDR2 reads SYDVKM. The germline V and J ends were trimmed by 3 bases and 0 bases, with 12 bases remaining between them. There are 16 residues in the CDR3. The CDR3 DNA reads TGTGCCAGCAGTTTCGTTAGGGGCAGCTCTGGAAACACCATATATTTT. It translates to CASSFVRGSSGNTIYF.

V usage is TRBV6-5 and J usage is TRBJ2-1, with D perhaps given as TRBD1 or TRBD2 (5 bases each). Trimming took off 2 bases at V and 10 bases at J, with 12 bases between the two ends. CDR3 size: 13 residues. Germline CDR1 reads MNHEY; CDR2 reads SVGAGI. In nucleotides, the CDR3 is TGTGCCAGCAGTTACGGGACCGATATAGAGCAGTTCTTC. This codes for CASSYGTDIEQFF.